These T cell receptor beta chains were read from a single sample in a study of T cells in Graves' hyperthyroidism and ophthalmopathy. Using its own MiXCR run on the multiplex PCR reads, TCRdb lists one record per CDR3 protein. The data show some 300,000 distinct CDR3 sequences, around 20% seen once. Sequencing was carried out using blood. Source of these receptors: a man in his forties or fifties with Graves' ophthalmopathy. CDR3s include the opening cysteine and the closing phenylalanine or tryptophan. The order of the fields is V gene, clone size, D gene, J gene, CDR3 protein, CDR3 DNA. A D gene is named only where the DNA matches it firmly. Only part of the rows carry a size: once, few, many, or a class if the clone is expanded.

v_gene: TRBV6-1
abundance: few
d_gene: TRBD2
j_gene: TRBJ2-7
CDR3aa: CASRLAGEKLYEQYF
CDR3nt: TGTGCCAGCAGACTAGCGGGAGAGAAGCTCTACGAGCAGTACTTC

v_gene: TRBV19
abundance: many
d_gene: TRBD2
j_gene: TRBJ2-3
CDR3aa: CASSSSPGTSGQSTDTQYF
CDR3nt: TGTGCCAGTAGCAGTTCACCAGGGACTAGCGGGCAATCCACAGATACGCAGTATTTT

v_gene: TRBV5-1
abundance: few
d_gene: .
j_gene: TRBJ1-1
CDR3aa: CASSRLENTEAFF
CDR3nt: TGCGCCAGCAGCCGACTGGAGAACACTGAAGCTTTCTTT

v_gene: TRBV9
abundance: many
d_gene: TRBD1
j_gene: TRBJ2-1
CDR3aa: CASSTGTGGYNEQFF
CDR3nt: TGTGCCAGCAGTACCGGGACAGGAGGATACAATGAGCAGTTCTTC

v_gene: TRBV7-2
abundance: few
d_gene: TRBD1
j_gene: TRBJ2-6
CDR3aa: CASSSTGTAGANVLTF
CDR3nt: TGTGCCAGCAGCTCTACAGGGACAGCTGGGGCCAACGTCCTGACTTTC

v_gene: TRBV6-8
abundance: many
d_gene: TRBD1
j_gene: TRBJ2-7
CDR3aa: CASEPPGQGLEQYF
CDR3nt: TGTGCCAGCGAGCCTCCGGGACAGGGCCTCGAGCAGTACTTC

v_gene: TRBV11-2
abundance: many
d_gene: .
j_gene: TRBJ2-3
CDR3aa: CASSLAGPAVFTDTQYF
CDR3nt: TGTGCCAGCAGCTTAGCTGGTCCAGCGGTTTTCACAGATACGCAGTATTTT

v_gene: TRBV30
abundance: many
d_gene: .
j_gene: TRBJ1-1
CDR3aa: CAWSPVDTEAFF
CDR3nt: TGTGCCTGGAGCCCCGTGGACACTGAAGCTTTCTTT

v_gene: TRBV7-9
abundance: .
d_gene: .
j_gene: TRBJ2-3
CDR3aa: CASSSRGEGTDTQYF
CDR3nt: TGTGCCAGCAGTTCTAGGGGTGAGGGCACAGATACGCAGTATTTT

v_gene: TRBV7-9
abundance: few
d_gene: TRBD1
j_gene: TRBJ1-2
CDR3aa: CASSYPGTAVYGYTF
CDR3nt: TGTGCCAGCAGCTATCCGGGGACAGCAGTGTATGGCTACACCTTC

v_gene: TRBV12-3/TRBV12-4
abundance: many
d_gene: .
j_gene: TRBJ2-1
CDR3aa: CASSTYNEQFF
CDR3nt: TGTGCCAGCAGCACTTACAATGAGCAGTTCTTC

v_gene: TRBV28
abundance: many
d_gene: .
j_gene: TRBJ2-5
CDR3aa: CASYDSGIETQYF
CDR3nt: TGTGCCAGTTACGATTCGGGAATAGAGACCCAGTACTTC

v_gene: TRBV7-3
abundance: many
d_gene: .
j_gene: TRBJ2-3
CDR3aa: CASSLTRQHTDTQYF
CDR3nt: TGTGCCAGCAGCTTAACGCGGCAGCACACAGATACGCAGTATTTT

v_gene: TRBV9
abundance: many
d_gene: .
j_gene: TRBJ2-7
CDR3aa: CASSVDGHLPNEQYF
CDR3nt: TGTGCCAGCAGCGTAGACGGGCACTTACCAAACGAGCAGTACTTC

v_gene: TRBV20-1
abundance: .
d_gene: .
j_gene: TRBJ2-5
CDR3aa: CSALKRAQETQYF
CDR3nt: TGCAGTGCCCTAAAGCGGGCCCAAGAGACCCAGTACTTC

v_gene: TRBV2
abundance: .
d_gene: .
j_gene: TRBJ2-3
CDR3aa: CASRPTGAGTDTQYF
CDR3nt: TGTGCCAGCAGGCCGACGGGAGCCGGCACAGATACGCAGTATTTT

v_gene: TRBV28
abundance: .
d_gene: TRBD1
j_gene: TRBJ1-2
CDR3aa: CASSLRQGGGYTF
CDR3nt: TGTGCCAGCAGTTTAAGACAGGGTGGGGGCTACACCTTC

v_gene: TRBV7-8
abundance: once
d_gene: TRBD2
j_gene: TRBJ2-1
CDR3aa: CASSLGLAGELEQFF
CDR3nt: TGTGCCAGCAGCTTAGGACTAGCGGGAGAACTTGAGCAGTTCTTC

v_gene: TRBV11-1
abundance: many
d_gene: .
j_gene: TRBJ2-3
CDR3aa: CASSYMTDTQYF
CDR3nt: TGTGCCAGCAGCTACATGACAGATACGCAGTATTTT

v_gene: TRBV6-5
abundance: many
d_gene: TRBD1
j_gene: TRBJ1-3
CDR3aa: CASSYATGGGNTIYF
CDR3nt: TGTGCCAGCAGTTACGCGACAGGGGGGGGAAACACCATATATTTT

v_gene: TRBV20-1
abundance: many
d_gene: .
j_gene: TRBJ2-3
CDR3aa: CSARTGLVDTQYF
CDR3nt: TGCAGTGCTAGAACCGGACTGGTGGATACGCAGTATTTT

v_gene: TRBV27
abundance: many
d_gene: .
j_gene: TRBJ2-1
CDR3aa: CASSPRDADNEQFF
CDR3nt: TGTGCCAGCAGCCCCCGGGACGCTGACAATGAGCAGTTCTTC

v_gene: TRBV5-5
abundance: .
d_gene: TRBD2
j_gene: TRBJ2-6
CDR3aa: CASSSPPRGAGANVLTF
CDR3nt: TGTGCCAGCAGCTCCCCCCCTCGGGGGGCTGGGGCCAACGTCCTGACTTTC

v_gene: TRBV6-2/TRBV6-3
abundance: .
d_gene: .
j_gene: TRBJ1-2
CDR3aa: CASSDRYNGYTF
CDR3nt: TGTGCCAGCAGCGACAGGTATAACGGCTACACCTTC

v_gene: TRBV20-1
abundance: .
d_gene: .
j_gene: TRBJ2-1
CDR3aa: CSAEGLYNEQFF
CDR3nt: TGCAGTGCTGAGGGACTCTACAATGAGCAGTTCTTC

v_gene: TRBV4-1
abundance: few
d_gene: TRBD1
j_gene: TRBJ2-3
CDR3aa: CASSQEQGQGSADTQYF
CDR3nt: TGTGCCAGCAGCCAAGAGCAGGGACAGGGGAGCGCAGATACGCAGTATTTT

v_gene: TRBV20-1
abundance: .
d_gene: TRBD2
j_gene: TRBJ2-5
CDR3aa: CSARDTSGGGKTQYF
CDR3nt: TGCAGTGCTAGAGATACTAGCGGGGGTGGGAAGACCCAGTACTTC

v_gene: TRBV6-1
abundance: many
d_gene: TRBD2
j_gene: TRBJ2-7
CDR3aa: CASTPVAGFVPYEQYF
CDR3nt: TGTGCCAGCACTCCTGTAGCGGGGTTCGTTCCCTACGAGCAGTACTTC

v_gene: TRBV5-6
abundance: many
d_gene: .
j_gene: TRBJ1-5
CDR3aa: CASSLGSARSYQPQHF
CDR3nt: TGTGCCAGCAGCTTGGGGTCGGCCAGAAGCTACCAGCCCCAGCATTTT

v_gene: TRBV20-1
abundance: many
d_gene: .
j_gene: TRBJ2-1
CDR3aa: CSAPESTNEQFF
CDR3nt: TGCAGTGCTCCCGAGTCTACCAATGAGCAGTTCTTC

v_gene: TRBV6-1
abundance: few
d_gene: .
j_gene: TRBJ1-1
CDR3aa: CASSTTLQGRAFF
CDR3nt: TGTGCCAGCAGTACTACACTCCAGGGTAGAGCTTTCTTT

v_gene: TRBV28
abundance: .
d_gene: TRBD1
j_gene: TRBJ1-5
CDR3aa: CASSLSPTDRLRGPQHF
CDR3nt: TGTGCCAGCAGTTTATCCCCAACGGACAGGCTCAGGGGGCCCCAGCATTTT

v_gene: TRBV20-1
abundance: .
d_gene: .
j_gene: TRBJ2-5
CDR3aa: CSARGSEAGETQYF
CDR3nt: TGCAGTGCTAGAGGGTCGGAAGCGGGAGAGACCCAGTACTTC

v_gene: TRBV20-1
abundance: many
d_gene: .
j_gene: TRBJ2-7
CDR3aa: CSASGQALYEQYF
CDR3nt: TGCAGTGCTAGCGGGCAGGCTCTATACGAGCAGTACTTC

v_gene: TRBV6-1
abundance: .
d_gene: .
j_gene: TRBJ1-1
CDR3aa: CASTSGLREAFF
CDR3nt: TGTGCCAGCACCTCAGGACTCCGGGAAGCTTTCTTT

v_gene: TRBV2
abundance: many
d_gene: TRBD2
j_gene: TRBJ2-1
CDR3aa: CASTLTASGSNHGQFF
CDR3nt: TGTGCCAGCACCCTCACAGCTAGCGGGAGTAATCACGGGCAGTTCTTC

v_gene: TRBV11-2
abundance: many
d_gene: TRBD1
j_gene: TRBJ2-2
CDR3aa: CASSSRDRGRNTGELFF
CDR3nt: TGTGCCAGCAGCTCCAGGGACAGGGGGCGCAACACCGGGGAGCTGTTTTTT

v_gene: TRBV12-3/TRBV12-4
abundance: .
d_gene: TRBD1
j_gene: TRBJ2-7
CDR3aa: CASTMGTGLLYEQYF
CDR3nt: TGTGCCAGCACTATGGGGACAGGGCTCCTCTACGAGCAGTACTTC

v_gene: TRBV6-2/TRBV6-3
abundance: few
d_gene: TRBD1
j_gene: TRBJ2-1
CDR3aa: CASRPRDRAAIEQFF
CDR3nt: TGTGCCAGCAGACCCCGAGACAGGGCCGCAATCGAGCAGTTCTTC

v_gene: TRBV6-1
abundance: few
d_gene: TRBD2
j_gene: TRBJ2-3
CDR3aa: CASSRTSGPLGQYF
CDR3nt: TGTGCCAGCAGCCGGACTAGCGGGCCTCTTGGGCAGTATTTT

v_gene: TRBV6-4
abundance: few
d_gene: .
j_gene: TRBJ2-6
CDR3aa: CASSEGTISGANVLTF
CDR3nt: TGTGCCAGCAGTGAAGGAACCATCTCTGGGGCCAACGTCCTGACTTTC

v_gene: TRBV27
abundance: .
d_gene: .
j_gene: TRBJ1-4
CDR3aa: CASSPSGWEEKLFF
CDR3nt: TGTGCCAGCAGTCCTTCGGGGTGGGAAGAAAAACTGTTTTTT

v_gene: TRBV19
abundance: .
d_gene: .
j_gene: TRBJ1-5
CDR3aa: CASSARGRVSNQPQHF
CDR3nt: TGTGCCAGTAGTGCGCGGGGACGGGTTAGCAATCAGCCCCAGCATTTT

v_gene: TRBV7-2
abundance: .
d_gene: .
j_gene: TRBJ1-5
CDR3aa: CASSQQVERNQPQHF
CDR3nt: TGTGCCAGCAGTCAACAGGTTGAGAGAAATCAGCCCCAGCATTTT

v_gene: TRBV28
abundance: many
d_gene: .
j_gene: TRBJ1-1
CDR3aa: CASSLIEGVMNTEAFF
CDR3nt: TGTGCCAGCAGTTTAATTGAAGGGGTCATGAACACTGAAGCTTTCTTT

v_gene: TRBV7-8
abundance: large
d_gene: .
j_gene: TRBJ2-1
CDR3aa: CASSLSGSSYNEQFF
CDR3nt: TGTGCCAGCAGCTTGTCGGGGAGCTCCTACAATGAGCAGTTCTTC

v_gene: TRBV20-1
abundance: many
d_gene: .
j_gene: TRBJ2-1
CDR3aa: CSAAVGGDEQFF
CDR3nt: TGCAGCGCCGCCGTCGGGGGCGATGAGCAGTTCTTC

v_gene: TRBV7-9
abundance: many
d_gene: TRBD2
j_gene: TRBJ2-1
CDR3aa: CASSLVASGRDNEQFF
CDR3nt: TGTGCCAGCAGCTTAGTGGCTAGCGGGAGGGACAATGAGCAGTTCTTC

v_gene: TRBV7-7
abundance: many
d_gene: TRBD2
j_gene: TRBJ2-3
CDR3aa: CASSFGAGGSADTQYF
CDR3nt: TGTGCTAGCAGCTTTGGAGCGGGAGGTTCCGCAGATACGCAGTATTTT

v_gene: TRBV6-2/TRBV6-3
abundance: few
d_gene: .
j_gene: TRBJ2-3
CDR3aa: CASRSTGSLYDTQYF
CDR3nt: TGTGCCAGCAGGTCGACGGGGTCGCTCTATGATACGCAGTATTTT

v_gene: TRBV28
abundance: few
d_gene: TRBD1
j_gene: TRBJ1-2
CDR3aa: CASRLGGQGAGYGYTF
CDR3nt: TGTGCCAGCAGACTGGGCGGGCAGGGGGCTGGCTATGGCTACACCTTC

v_gene: TRBV27
abundance: many
d_gene: TRBD2
j_gene: TRBJ2-1
CDR3aa: CASSPLLAGGWNEQFF
CDR3nt: TGTGCCAGCAGCCCTCTTTTAGCGGGAGGGTGGAATGAGCAGTTCTTC

v_gene: TRBV9
abundance: .
d_gene: TRBD2
j_gene: TRBJ2-1
CDR3aa: CASSVRLAGGRYNEQFF
CDR3nt: TGTGCCAGCAGCGTTAGGCTAGCGGGAGGCCGATACAATGAGCAGTTCTTC

v_gene: TRBV11-1
abundance: many
d_gene: TRBD2
j_gene: TRBJ2-1
CDR3aa: CASSLQGGTGLAGGNEQFF
CDR3nt: TGTGCCAGCAGCCTTCAGGGAGGCACGGGACTAGCGGGAGGCAATGAGCAGTTCTTC

v_gene: TRBV6-2/TRBV6-3
abundance: many
d_gene: .
j_gene: TRBJ2-1
CDR3aa: CASNPPGTSVNEQFF
CDR3nt: TGTGCCAGCAATCCTCCCGGGACCTCCGTCAATGAGCAGTTCTTC

v_gene: TRBV28
abundance: few
d_gene: .
j_gene: TRBJ1-6
CDR3aa: CASSLSEGVVSPLHF
CDR3nt: TGTGCCAGCAGTTTATCCGAGGGCGTAGTTTCACCCCTCCACTTT

v_gene: TRBV11-2
abundance: many
d_gene: TRBD1
j_gene: TRBJ2-7
CDR3aa: CASSLDRSYHEQYF
CDR3nt: TGTGCCAGCAGCTTGGACAGGTCCTACCACGAGCAGTACTTC

v_gene: TRBV7-9
abundance: .
d_gene: TRBD2
j_gene: TRBJ2-2
CDR3aa: CASSLAVPSGRNGELFF
CDR3nt: TGTGCCAGCAGCTTAGCGGTCCCTAGCGGGAGGAACGGGGAGCTGTTTTTT